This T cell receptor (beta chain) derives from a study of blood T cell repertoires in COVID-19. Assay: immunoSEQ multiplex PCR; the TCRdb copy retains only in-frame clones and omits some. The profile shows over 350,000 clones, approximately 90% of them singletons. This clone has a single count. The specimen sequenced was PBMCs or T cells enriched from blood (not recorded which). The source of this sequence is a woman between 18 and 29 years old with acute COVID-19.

CDR3 coding DNA: TGCGCCAGCAGCTTTGGGACTAGGGACTCCTACAATGAGCAGTTCTTC. This translates into CASSFGTRDSYNEQFF. The genes are TRBV5-1 and TRBJ2-1; TRBD2 matches 8 bases. The germline V gene has CDR1 SGHRS and CDR2 YFSETQ. V was clipped by 2 bases and J by 0 bases; unmatched bases: 4. The CDR3 loop spans 16 amino acids. The full variable domain, its missing parts supplied by reference TRBV5-1 and TRBJ2-1, is KAGVTQTPRYLIKTRGQQVTLSCSPISGHRSVSWYQQTPGQGLQFLFEYFSETQRNKGNFPGRFSGRQFSNSRSEMNVSTLELGDSALYLCASSFGTRDSYNEQFFGPGTRLTVL.